The 28 T cell receptor beta chains given below trace back to one sample, sequenced in a study of T cell responses to AZD1222 COVID-19 vaccine. Generated by immunoSEQ multiplex PCR, the TCRdb table keeps only in-frame clones and is missing some. The profile covers approximately 170,000 clones, with more than 80% appearing a single time and about 6.9% taken by the ten largest. Source: peripheral blood, taken on day 0 of AZD1222 vaccination. The receptors derive from an adult in good health.

DNA of the CDR3: TGTGCCAGCAGCAAAAGGGTGAAAGGACTAGCGAGTATCGATGAGCAGTTCTTC. Translating it yields CASSKRVKGLASIDEQFF. The chain couples TRBV21-1 to TRBJ2-1; TRBD2 is taken as the D call from the table, unchecked against the DNA. TRBV21-1 is given as a pseudogene. There are 18 residues in the CDR3.

This clone was observed a single time. The chain employs TRBV11-2 and TRBJ2-7; no clear D gene. There are 11 residues in the CDR3. Per the germline V gene, CDR1 is SGHAT and CDR2 is FQNNGV. V was clipped by 4 bases and J by 3 bases, with 4 bases between them. The CDR3 DNA reads TGTGCCAGCAGCTCATACTACGAGCAGTACGTC. Residues: CASSSYYEQYV.

The chain has TRBV18 and TRBJ1-1, with D possibly being TRBD1 (5 bases). Germline CDR1 KGHSH, CDR2 LQKENI. V lost 3 bases, J lost 6 bases, and 14 bases lay in between. The CDR3 has 14 amino acids. The CDR3 protein is CASSPTELVAEAFF. CDR3 in DNA: TGTGCCAGCTCACCGACAGAACTCGTCGCTGAAGCTTTCTTT. Based on the CDR3 plus reference TRBV18 and TRBJ1-1, the full variable domain is NAGVMQNPRHLVRRRGQEARLRCSPMKGHSHVYWYRQLPEEGLKFMVYLQKENIIDESGMPKERFSAEFPKEGPSILRIQQVVRGDSAAYFCASSPTELVAEAFFGQGTRLTVV.

This chain uses TRBV14 with TRBJ1-6; a possible D gene is TRBD1 (5 bases). CDR1 is SGHDN, CDR2 FVKESK, per germline. V was shortened by 1 base and J by 10 bases, with 14 bases between the two germline ends. The CDR3 is 15 amino acids. CDR3 in DNA: TGTGCCAGCAGCCAAGTCCAGGGTACTTGGTCACCCCTCCACTTT. Translating gives CASSQVQGTWSPLHF.

Points on this clone: Within the sample, other DNA sequences also encode this same CDR3. DNA for the CDR3: TGTGCCAGCAGCCTGGGACCGAACTACGAGCAGTACGTC. Protein sequence: CASSLGPNYEQYV. The rearrangement uses TRBV7-6 and TRBJ2-7; D may be TRBD1 or TRBD2 (5 bases each). The CDR3 sequence is 13 residues long. The V gene's germline CDR1 is SGHVS and CDR2 FNYEAQ. V gave up 5 bases and J gave up 3 bases, with 11 bases separating them.

Here the CDR3 reads CASRRGADQETQYF. The CDR3 bases are TGTGCCAGCCGTCGGGGAGCGGACCAAGAGACCCAGTACTTC. The chain carries TRBV6-5 and TRBJ2-5; the D gene is possibly TRBD2 (5 bases). The germline CDR1 and CDR2 sequences are MNHEY and SVGAGI. Trimming removed 8 bases from V and 0 bases from J, with 13 bases in between. The CDR3 has 14 residues.

J is TRBJ1-2 and V is TRBV6-5, with TRBD1 matching over 7 bases. V lost 2 bases to trimming and J lost 5 bases; unmatched junction nucleotides: 2. There are 13 residues in the CDR3. Per germline, CDR1 MNHEY and CDR2 SVGAGI. CDR3 DNA: TGTGCCAGCAGTTACACAGGGGAATATGGCTACACCTTC. Its protein is CASSYTGEYGYTF.

The chain carries TRBV9 and TRBJ2-5; D is uncertain. The CDR3 runs to 15 residues. The V gene lost 1 base and the J gene lost 2 bases, with 12 bases spanning the gap. CDR1 is SGDLS, CDR2 YYNGEE, per germline. This CDR3 is CASSVLSGAQETQYF. The CDR3 DNA is TGTGCCAGCAGCGTATTGTCAGGCGCACAAGAGACCCAGTACTTC.

This clone was detected once. The V call is TRBV4-1, the J call TRBJ1-3; no clear D gene. The CDR3 is made up of 15 amino acids. Germline loops: CDR1 MGHRA, CDR2 YSYEKL. V was shortened by 3 bases and J by 4 bases, with 13 bases between the two germline ends. The CDR3 region is CASSHGQVPGNTIYF. In nucleotides, the CDR3 is TGCGCCAGCAGCCACGGTCAGGTGCCCGGAAACACCATATATTTT.

The chain employs TRBV18 and TRBJ2-1; D is perhaps TRBD1 (5 bases). CDR1 is KGHSH, CDR2 LQKENI, per germline. There are 15 residues in the CDR3. V lost 3 bases and J 7 bases, leaving 16 bases between the germline ends. The CDR3, as DNA: TGTGCCAGCTCACCCGACAGTGGAGTATATAATGAGCAGTTCTTC. The encoded protein is CASSPDSGVYNEQFF.

The chain is built from TRBV6-1 and TRBJ2-7; possible D gene TRBD1, 6 bases. V lost 3 bases to trimming and J lost 5 bases, with 17 bases between them. The CDR3 sequence is 15 residues long. The germline V gene has CDR1 MNHNS and CDR2 SASEGT. The CDR3 DNA sequence: TGTGCCAGCAGTGAGGTTCGGGACATTTTCCACGAGCAGTACGTC. This translates into CASSEVRDIFHEQYV.

The CDR3 sequence: CASILGQGNYGYTF. The CDR3 DNA reads TGTGCCAGCATCCTGGGACAGGGGAACTATGGCTACACCTTC. The chain is built from TRBV2 and TRBJ1-2; 10 bases agree with TRBD1. After removal of 7 bases from V and 2 bases from J, the junction contained 4 bases not matched to a gene. The CDR3 is 14 amino acids. The germline gives CDR1 SNHLY, CDR2 FYNNEI.

The chain carries TRBV5-4 and TRBJ1-2; D perhaps matches TRBD1 (5 bases). The CDR3 sequence is 15 residues long. Trimming left V 0 bases short and J 0 bases short, with 9 bases between. CDR1 is SGHNT and CDR2 is YYREEE in the germline V gene (reference sequence). The CDR3: CASSLAAGTNYGYTF. CDR3 sequence (DNA): TGTGCCAGCAGCTTGGCGGCAGGGACTAACTATGGCTACACCTTC.

This chain links TRBV21-1 with TRBJ1-1. TRBV21-1 is a pseudogene. The CDR3 extends over 14 amino acids. The CDR3 here is CASSKARDVTEAFF. CDR3 in DNA: TGTGCCAGCAGCAAAGCCCGAGATGTCACTGAAGCTTTCTTT.

The V and J genes are TRBV15 and TRBJ1-2; D gene ambiguous. This CDR3 region has 18 residues. Germline CDR1 reads LNHNV; CDR2 reads YYDKDF (reference sequence). Trimming took 0 bases from V and 3 from J, leaving 20 bases between them. CDR3 bases: TGTGCCACCAGCAGAGATTCGGGCGTGGTCTTGAGAGACTATGGCTACACCTTC. Translating it yields CATSRDSGVVLRDYGYTF.

V is TRBV6-5 and J is TRBJ2-3, with D possibly being TRBD2 (6 bases). CDR3 length equals 11 residues. Germline values: CDR1 MNHEY, CDR2 SVGAGI. For the CDR3, the DNA is TGTGCTGGCAGGCGGGGCTATACGCAGTATTTT. This sequence encodes CAGRRGYTQYF.

The chain carries TRBV12-3 or TRBV12-4 and TRBJ1-5; no definite D call. This CDR3 contains 13 residues. Trimming pared 10 bases from V and 0 bases from J, leaving 10 bases between. As DNA, the CDR3 is TGTGCCACTTCCGCGGGTAGCAATCAGCCCCAGCATTTT. Residues: CATSAGSNQPQHF.

V usage is TRBV20-1 and J usage is TRBJ2-5, with a tentative D call TRBD2 (6 bases). Germline V CDR1 and CDR2: DFQATT, SNEGSKA (reference sequence). There are 17 residues in the CDR3. Trimming shortened V by 3 bases and J by 3 bases, and 23 bases separated the two germline ends. The CDR3 bases are TGCAGTGCTAGTTCGGCGACAGCCGGGAGAAGTGAAGAGACCCAGTACTTC. Its translation: CSASSATAGRSEETQYF.

This chain uses TRBV6-5 with TRBJ1-5, with 8 bases lining up with TRBD1. After removal of 7 bases from V and 2 bases from J, the junction contained 4 bases not matched to a gene. This CDR3 spans 14 amino acids. Germline values: CDR1 MNHEY, CDR2 SVGAGI. CDR3 residues: CASTPGQGNQPQHF. The CDR3 DNA follows: TGTGCCAGCACCCCGGGACAGGGCAATCAGCCCCAGCATTTT.

V and J are TRBV4-1 and TRBJ2-1; no clear D gene. This CDR3 contains 18 residues. CDR1 and CDR2 from the germline V gene are MGHRA and YSYEKL. V lost 0 bases and J 7 bases, leaving 22 bases between the germline ends. For the CDR3, the DNA is TGCGCCAGCAGCCAAGATCTTCTAGGGTTTACTACTACTAATGAGCAGTTCTTC. Translating gives CASSQDLLGFTTTNEQFF.

This clone was picked up one time. J is TRBJ2-1 and V is TRBV11-3, with TRBD2 matching 16 bases. The CDR3 is 18 amino acids. CDR1 SGHNT and CDR2 YENEEA come from the germline V gene. The junction had 7 bases not matched to a gene; V was cut back by 1 base and J by 7 bases. The CDR3 region has the DNA TGTGCCAGCAGCTTAGCGGGGACTAGCGGGGGGGCCGGGAATGAGCAGTTCTTC. Its protein product is CASSLAGTSGGAGNEQFF.

The J gene is TRBJ1-2, the V gene TRBV28; 7 bases are a match to TRBD1. Per the germline V gene, CDR1 is MDHEN and CDR2 is SYDVKM. The CDR3 is 14 residues long. V lost 6 bases and J lost 8; bases outside the gene matches: 12. CDR3 coding DNA: TGTGCCAGCAGGGAGTCAAGGGGGCTGTTAGGCTACACCTTC. Residues: CASRESRGLLGYTF.

The rearrangement joins TRBV27 to TRBJ1-6; possible D gene TRBD1, 6 bases. The V end lost 4 bases, the J end lost 9 bases, and 19 bases lay between the germline ends. Germline CDR1 reads MNHEY; CDR2 reads SMNVEV (reference sequence). The CDR3 runs to 16 residues. Written as DNA, the CDR3 is TGTGCCAGCAGTTCCCGAGGTGGGGGCATGGGTTCACCCCTCCACTTT. This gives the protein CASSSRGGGMGSPLHF.

The CDR3 spells CASSLSSGANVLTF. The CDR3 coding sequence is TGTGCCAGCAGCTTAAGCTCTGGGGCCAACGTCCTGACTTTC. The gene calls are TRBV21-1 and TRBJ2-6. TRBV21-1 is reported as a pseudogene. The CDR3 consists of 14 residues.

The gene calls are TRBV6-5 and TRBJ2-6; D remains unclear. This CDR3 has 14 residues. Germline V gives CDR1 MNHEY, CDR2 SVGAGI. With 2 bases removed from V and 1 base from J, the gap between germline ends came to 3 bases. CDR3 loop: CASSYVSGANVLTF. In DNA form, the CDR3 reads TGTGCCAGCAGTTACGTATCTGGGGCCAACGTCCTGACTTTC.

The chain has TRBV29-1 and TRBJ2-1, with 7 bases fitting TRBD2. V was clipped by 2 bases and J by 5 bases; unmatched bases: 9. This CDR3 is built from 15 residues. Germline V gives CDR1 SQVTM, CDR2 ANQGSEA. CDR3 in DNA: TGCAGCGTTGAACTCCGGGACTACCGGGACAATGAGCAGTTCTTC. Translating gives CSVELRDYRDNEQFF.

V usage is TRBV4-2 and J usage is TRBJ2-5; 11 bases are shared with TRBD2. The V gene end was trimmed by 1 base and the J gene end by 2 bases; junction bases not matched to a gene: 3. This CDR3 has 16 residues. Germline values: CDR1 LGHNA, CDR2 YNFKEQ. CDR3 sequence reads: CASSQVSGGEQETQYF. The CDR3 DNA follows: TGTGCCAGCAGCCAAGTTAGCGGGGGGGAACAAGAGACCCAGTACTTC.

The chain carries TRBV10-3 and TRBJ2-2; 7 bases align to TRBD1. V was clipped by 3 bases and J by 5 bases; unmatched bases: 12. The CDR3 extends over 17 amino acids. Germline V gives CDR1 ENHRY, CDR2 SYGVKD. This CDR3 is CAISDPLQGMVTGELFF. In DNA form, the CDR3 reads TGTGCCATCAGTGACCCCCTACAGGGGATGGTTACCGGGGAGCTGTTTTTT.